The 13 T cell receptor beta chains given below trace back to one sample, sequenced in a study of T-cell reconstitution after alpha-beta-depleted transplantation in children. The library targeted TCRbeta and was prepared with unique molecular identifiers. One entry per CDR3 protein, called by TCRdb with MiXCR from the PCR reads. This sample has roughly 670,000 distinct CDR3 sequences; about 12% occur once, and the top ten carry about 0.77%. This specimen consisted of PBMCs, obtained before TCRalphabeta/CD19-depleted stem cell transplant. The source is a girl aged 2 to 10 with congenital amegakaryocytic thrombocytopenia, due to receive a stem cell transplant.

This clonotype has at least ten counts. The chain employs TRBV20-1 and TRBJ2-7; maybe TRBD1 (6 bases). Germline CDR1 is DFQATT and CDR2 is SNEGSKA (reference sequence). The CDR3 contains 14 residues. Deletions cut 3 bases from V and 2 bases from J, with 14 bases between. The CDR3 bases are TGCAGTGCTAGGTGGCAGGGGCATCCCTACGAGCAGTACTTC. This sequence encodes CSARWQGHPYEQYF.

The genes are TRBV12-3 or TRBV12-4 and TRBJ2-2; D gene unclear. Deletions cut 6 bases from V and 0 bases from J, with 8 bases between. The CDR3 contains 14 residues. The CDR3 DNA follows: TGTGCCAGCAGCTCCCATGCGAACACCGGGGAGCTGTTTTTT. It specifies CASSSHANTGELFF.

This clonotype showed up many times. This chain uses TRBV20-1 with TRBJ2-7, with D possibly TRBD2 on 6 matching bases. The CDR3 has 14 amino acids. V was cut by 4 bases and J by 2 bases, with 15 bases left in between. Germline V gene sequence: CDR1 DFQATT, CDR2 SNEGSKA (reference sequence). The CDR3 region is CSAIIGRTTYEQYF. Here the CDR3 DNA reads TGCAGTGCTATAATAGGACGGACTACCTACGAGCAGTACTTC.

This clonotype appeared a few times. The rearrangement joins TRBV18 to TRBJ2-1, with a weak D call TRBD2 (6 bases). This CDR3 comprises 16 residues. The V end was cut by 2 bases, the J end by 4 bases, with 15 bases between. Germline CDR1 is KGHSH and CDR2 is LQKENI. The CDR3 loop reads CASSPNRGTAYNEQFF. The CDR3 DNA reads as TGTGCCAGCTCACCAAATCGGGGGACGGCTTACAATGAGCAGTTCTTC.

V and J are TRBV7-9 and TRBJ1-4; TRBD1 aligns across 8 bases. CDR1 and CDR2 from the germline V gene are SEHNR and FQNEAQ (reference sequence). J was trimmed by 4 bases and V by 5 bases; bases with no gene match: 3. The CDR3 consists of 14 residues. The CDR3 region has the DNA TGTGCCAGCAGCGAGGGACAGGATAATGAAAAACTGTTTTTT. Amino acids: CASSEGQDNEKLFF.

The table lists this clonotype with many counts. J is TRBJ1-1 and V is TRBV20-1, with a weak D call TRBD1 (6 bases). CDR3 length equals 15 residues. The V and J ends lost 5 bases and 1 base respectively, with 17 bases between them. Germline CDR1 is DFQATT and CDR2 is SNEGSKA (reference sequence). CDR3 DNA: TGCAGTGCTCAGTACTACAGGGATAGGAACACTGAAGCTTTCTTT. Amino acids: CSAQYYRDRNTEAFF.

The chain is built from TRBV30 and TRBJ2-7; D is perhaps TRBD1 or TRBD2 (5 bases each). This CDR3 has 15 residues. Trimming cost V 3 bases and J 3 bases, with 18 bases left between them. CDR1 and CDR2 (germline): GTSNPN, SVGIG (reference sequence). The CDR3 is CAWRETGHSLYEQYF. DNA of the CDR3: TGTGCCTGGAGGGAAACGGGGCATTCCCTCTACGAGCAGTACTTC.

This clonotype was counted many times. J is TRBJ2-5 and V is TRBV5-1; TRBD2 is a possible D gene (6 bases). CDR3 length equals 15 residues. V was pared by 1 base and J by 2 bases, with 12 bases between. Germline CDR1 and CDR2: SGHRS and YFSETQ. CDR3 coding DNA: TGCGCCAGCAGCTTGAAGGACTATCCTCAAGAGACCCAGTACTTC. Its protein product is CASSLKDYPQETQYF.

The V gene is TRBV10-3, the J gene TRBJ2-5; 10 bases agree with TRBD1. Trimming at V came to 2 bases and at J to 5 bases, leaving 5 bases not matched to a gene. The CDR3 is 15 residues long. Germline CDR1 is ENHRY and CDR2 is SYGVKD. The CDR3 DNA sequence: TGTGCCATCAGTGAGGACAGGGGGCTCCTTGAGACCCAGTACTTC. Its protein is CAISEDRGLLETQYF.

This clonotype came up many times. The CDR3 sequence is CSVGGLAGWNEQFF. The CDR3 bases are TGCAGCGTTGGGGGACTAGCGGGTTGGAATGAGCAGTTCTTC. V gene TRBV29-1 combines with J gene TRBJ2-1; 12 bases align to TRBD2. In germline, CDR1 is SQVTM, CDR2 ANQGSEA. After removal of 4 bases from V and 7 bases from J, the junction contained 5 bases not matched to a gene. CDR3 length equals 14 residues.

As concerns this clonotype: This may be a read error: a much more frequent sequence differs by one nucleotide. V and J are TRBV5-1 and TRBJ2-3; D is perhaps TRBD2 (6 bases). Germline V gene data show CDR1 as SGHRS and CDR2 as YFSETQ. V lost 3 bases and J 4 bases, leaving 18 bases between the germline ends. The CDR3 spans 16 residues. CDR3 residues: CASSSKRVTSSDTQYF. The CDR3 DNA follows: TGCGCCAGCAGCTCCAAGCGGGTCACTAGCTCAGATACGCAGTATTTT.

This rearrangement joins TRBV28 to TRBJ2-4, with 12 bases lining up with TRBD2. The germline CDR1 and CDR2 sequences are MDHEN and SYDVKM. Losses at the gene ends were 5 bases for V and 4 bases for J; bases not matched to a gene: 3. The CDR3 length is 15 residues. The CDR3 DNA reads TGTGCCAGCAGTCGGCTAGCGGGAGGGAAAAACATTCAGTACTTC. It yields the protein CASSRLAGGKNIQYF.

This clonotype was counted a single time. One base away lies a much larger clone, so this may be a sequencing read error. The V gene is TRBV27, the J gene TRBJ2-5; D is undetermined. Germline CDR1 MNHEY, CDR2 SMNVEV (reference sequence). Trimming cost V 5 bases and J 3 bases, with 13 bases left between them. The CDR3 has 14 amino acids. CDR3 region: CASSAMQPKETQYF. CDR3 sequence (DNA): TGTGCCAGCAGTGCCATGCAGCCCAAAGAGACCCAGTACTTC.